This T cell receptor (beta chain) was sequenced during a study of molecular identifiers for immune sequencing clone quantification. MiXCR, run by TCRdb on the PCR reads, gives a single entry per CDR3 protein. This sample carries roughly 100,000 distinct CDR3 sequences, around 37% of them seen once, and the ten largest clones take roughly 9.3%. The authors sorted naive CD8 T cells as CD8+CD4-CCR7+CD45RA+. V shed 4 bases, J shed 2 bases, and the junction held 10 bases outside the gene matches. The germline gives CDR1 MGHRA, CDR2 YSYEKL. The CDR3 runs to 17 residues. The specimen sequenced was naive CD8+ T cells from blood, with Jurkat cell RNA spiked in. Subset specified: FACS-sorted CD8+CD4-CCR7+CD45RA+ naive T cells. This chain connects TRBV4-1 to TRBJ2-3, with TRBD1 matching over 9 bases. The receptor was isolated from a human donor in good health. Some libraries in this study had Jurkat cell RNA spiked in. CDR3 DNA sequence: TGCGCCAGCAGCCTACGGGACAGGGAAGTACTCACAGATACGCAGTATTTT. Translated, it gives CASSLRDREVLTDTQYF.